This is a list of T cell receptor beta chains from one sample in a study of regulatory T cells in long-lasting Graves disease. Each CDR3 protein is one row after TCRdb ran MiXCR on the multiplex PCR reads. Among about 470,000 distinct CDR3 sequences listed, around 21% were seen once. This specimen was peripheral blood mononuclear cells (PBMCs), taken when the disease was refractory, from a patient treated with antithyroid drugs. The receptors were sampled from a female donor with Graves disease. CDR3s include the opening cysteine and the closing phenylalanine or tryptophan. A D gene is named only where the DNA matches it firmly. Size tells how often a clone was seen (once, few, many) or the class of an expanded clone, and some rows leave it out.

j_gene: TRBJ2-6
d_gene: TRBD1
v_gene: TRBV2
abundance: NA
CDR3aa: CASRGTGAISGANVLTF
CDR3nt: TGTGCCAGCAGGGGGACAGGGGCGATATCTGGGGCCAACGTCCTGACTTTC

j_gene: TRBJ2-7
d_gene: TRBD2
v_gene: TRBV5-1
abundance: few
CDR3aa: CASSWGGSGSNEQYF
CDR3nt: TGCGCCAGCAGCTGGGGGGGTAGCGGGAGCAACGAGCAGTACTTC

j_gene: TRBJ2-5
d_gene: TRBD2
v_gene: TRBV6-1
abundance: many
CDR3aa: CASSPSGIKTQYF
CDR3nt: TGTGCCAGCAGCCCAAGCGGGATAAAGACCCAGTACTTC

j_gene: TRBJ2-2
d_gene: TRBD1
v_gene: TRBV28
abundance: NA
CDR3aa: CASSSPGTGRSGGELFF
CDR3nt: TGTGCCAGCAGTTCGCCTGGGACAGGGAGGAGTGGCGGGGAGCTGTTTTTT

j_gene: TRBJ2-1
d_gene: NA
v_gene: TRBV2
abundance: few
CDR3aa: CASSEDALRSDKFF
CDR3nt: TGTGCCAGCAGTGAAGATGCGCTCCGATCGGATAAGTTCTTC

j_gene: TRBJ1-3
d_gene: NA
v_gene: TRBV20-1
abundance: many
CDR3aa: CSARGWTGPSGNTIYF
CDR3nt: TGCAGTGCTAGAGGTTGGACGGGACCCTCTGGAAACACCATATATTTT

j_gene: TRBJ2-5
d_gene: NA
v_gene: TRBV28
abundance: many
CDR3aa: CASSPVGASYQETQYF
CDR3nt: TGTGCCAGCAGCCCAGTAGGAGCCTCCTACCAAGAGACCCAGTACTTC

j_gene: TRBJ2-7
d_gene: TRBD1
v_gene: TRBV10-3
abundance: many
CDR3aa: CAISGDRALYEQYF
CDR3nt: TGTGCCATCAGTGGCGACAGGGCGCTCTACGAGCAGTACTTC

j_gene: TRBJ2-7
d_gene: NA
v_gene: TRBV7-8
abundance: few
CDR3aa: CASSDEVGSNEQYF
CDR3nt: TGTGCCAGCAGCGACGAAGTAGGGAGCAACGAGCAGTACTTC

j_gene: TRBJ1-2
d_gene: NA
v_gene: TRBV9
abundance: few
CDR3aa: CASSVQGPHGYTF
CDR3nt: TGTGCCAGCAGCGTTCAGGGTCCCCATGGCTACACCTTC

j_gene: TRBJ2-7
d_gene: NA
v_gene: TRBV3-1
abundance: few
CDR3aa: CASSQVGAKSHEQYF
CDR3nt: TGTGCCAGCAGCCAAGTCGGCGCAAAGAGCCACGAGCAGTACTTC

j_gene: TRBJ2-7
d_gene: TRBD1
v_gene: TRBV28
abundance: many
CDR3aa: CASSFIWDRGLHEQYF
CDR3nt: TGTGCCAGCAGTTTTATTTGGGACAGGGGGCTTCACGAGCAGTACTTC

j_gene: TRBJ2-2
d_gene: TRBD1
v_gene: TRBV5-1
abundance: NA
CDR3aa: CASSLEGTGGPYTGELFF
CDR3nt: TGCGCCAGCAGCTTGGAGGGGACAGGGGGTCCATACACCGGGGAGCTGTTTTTT

j_gene: TRBJ1-5
d_gene: NA
v_gene: TRBV6-2/TRBV6-3
abundance: many
CDR3aa: CASSYSGTLGNQPQHF
CDR3nt: TGTGCCAGCAGTTACTCGGGGACCCTCGGCAATCAGCCCCAGCATTTT

j_gene: TRBJ1-5
d_gene: NA
v_gene: TRBV20-1
abundance: many
CDR3aa: CSAIRPGGYQPQHF
CDR3nt: TGCAGTGCTATCCGTCCGGGGGGATATCAGCCCCAGCATTTT

j_gene: TRBJ2-4
d_gene: NA
v_gene: TRBV15
abundance: many
CDR3aa: CATSRDRANIQYF
CDR3nt: TGTGCCACCAGCAGAGACAGAGCGAACATTCAGTACTTC

j_gene: TRBJ2-4
d_gene: NA
v_gene: TRBV6-5
abundance: many
CDR3aa: CASSYSLRVAKNIQYF
CDR3nt: TGTGCCAGCAGTTACTCGCTCCGTGTAGCCAAAAACATTCAGTACTTC

j_gene: TRBJ1-1
d_gene: NA
v_gene: TRBV2
abundance: many
CDR3aa: CASRRGAVQAFF
CDR3nt: TGTGCCAGCAGGAGAGGGGCTGTTCAAGCTTTCTTT

j_gene: TRBJ2-7
d_gene: NA
v_gene: TRBV3-1
abundance: NA
CDR3aa: CASSQDLAARAYEQYF
CDR3nt: TGTGCCAGCAGCCAAGATTTGGCAGCAAGAGCCTACGAGCAGTACTTC

j_gene: TRBJ2-7
d_gene: NA
v_gene: TRBV20-1
abundance: NA
CDR3aa: CSAIGQSYGQYF
CDR3nt: TGCAGTGCCATAGGGCAGTCGTACGGGCAGTACTTC

j_gene: TRBJ2-5
d_gene: TRBD1
v_gene: TRBV6-2/TRBV6-3
abundance: many
CDR3aa: CASSPRDRAQETQYF
CDR3nt: TGTGCCAGCAGCCCCCGGGACAGAGCCCAAGAGACCCAGTACTTC

j_gene: TRBJ2-7
d_gene: NA
v_gene: TRBV2
abundance: NA
CDR3aa: CASNQRTYEQYF
CDR3nt: TGTGCCAGCAACCAGCGAACCTACGAGCAGTACTTC

j_gene: TRBJ1-1
d_gene: NA
v_gene: TRBV5-1
abundance: few
CDR3aa: CASSRHSSGTVGMNTEAFF
CDR3nt: TGCGCCAGCAGCCGTCACTCATCCGGGACCGTGGGGATGAACACTGAAGCTTTCTTT

j_gene: TRBJ1-1
d_gene: NA
v_gene: TRBV5-1
abundance: NA
CDR3aa: CASSSALNTEAFF
CDR3nt: TGCGCCAGCAGCTCTGCTTTGAACACTGAAGCTTTCTTT

j_gene: TRBJ2-7
d_gene: NA
v_gene: TRBV20-1
abundance: NA
CDR3aa: CSAREGIYYEQYF
CDR3nt: TGCAGTGCTAGAGAGGGGATATACTACGAGCAGTACTTC

j_gene: TRBJ2-7
d_gene: NA
v_gene: TRBV9
abundance: NA
CDR3aa: CASSVGATIYEQYF
CDR3nt: TGTGCCAGCAGCGTAGGGGCCACTATTTACGAGCAGTACTTC

j_gene: TRBJ1-6
d_gene: NA
v_gene: TRBV28
abundance: many
CDR3aa: CASRRVRGNSPLHF
CDR3nt: TGTGCCAGCAGGAGAGTTAGAGGGAATTCACCCCTCCACTTT

j_gene: TRBJ2-7
d_gene: NA
v_gene: TRBV19
abundance: NA
CDR3aa: CASSIQGSYEQYF
CDR3nt: TGTGCCAGTAGCATACAGGGCTCCTACGAGCAGTACTTC

j_gene: TRBJ1-1
d_gene: NA
v_gene: TRBV11-1
abundance: many
CDR3aa: CASSLGRLGEAFF
CDR3nt: TGTGCCAGCAGCTTAGGACGCCTCGGGGAGGCTTTCTTT

j_gene: TRBJ1-3
d_gene: NA
v_gene: TRBV11-2
abundance: few
CDR3aa: CASSSPSNTIYF
CDR3nt: TGTGCCAGCAGCTCCCCCTCGAACACCATATATTTT

j_gene: TRBJ2-7
d_gene: NA
v_gene: TRBV4-2
abundance: few
CDR3aa: CASSQDRVGDSAYEQYF
CDR3nt: TGTGCCAGCAGCCAAGATCGTGTGGGGGACTCGGCCTACGAGCAGTACTTC

j_gene: TRBJ2-7
d_gene: NA
v_gene: TRBV27
abundance: many
CDR3aa: CASSLTTGLEQYF
CDR3nt: TGTGCCAGCAGTCTGACGACAGGTCTCGAGCAGTACTTC

j_gene: TRBJ1-6
d_gene: NA
v_gene: TRBV4-2
abundance: NA
CDR3aa: CASSQDPSSYNSPLHF
CDR3nt: TGTGCCAGCAGCCAAGATCCCAGCTCCTATAATTCACCCCTCCACTTT

j_gene: TRBJ2-2
d_gene: NA
v_gene: TRBV9
abundance: few
CDR3aa: CASSSGTEAGELFF
CDR3nt: TGTGCCAGCAGCAGCGGGACAGAGGCCGGGGAGCTGTTTTTT

j_gene: TRBJ2-3
d_gene: NA
v_gene: TRBV7-2
abundance: NA
CDR3aa: CASSLRTFTDTQYF
CDR3nt: TGTGCCAGCAGCCTCAGAACGTTCACAGATACGCAGTATTTT

j_gene: TRBJ1-2
d_gene: NA
v_gene: TRBV9
abundance: few
CDR3aa: CASSDRVFGYTF
CDR3nt: TGTGCCAGCAGCGACAGGGTGTTTGGCTACACCTTC

j_gene: TRBJ2-7
d_gene: NA
v_gene: TRBV19
abundance: few
CDR3aa: CASSKAGSLHEQYF
CDR3nt: TGTGCCAGTAGTAAGGCGGGAAGTCTCCACGAGCAGTACTTC

j_gene: TRBJ2-7
d_gene: NA
v_gene: TRBV18
abundance: many
CDR3aa: CASSRPTYEQYF
CDR3nt: TGTGCCAGCTCACGGCCCACCTACGAGCAGTACTTC

j_gene: TRBJ2-7
d_gene: TRBD1
v_gene: TRBV6-2/TRBV6-3
abundance: few
CDR3aa: CASSEGQPGPYEQYF
CDR3nt: TGTGCCAGCAGCGAGGGACAGCCTGGGCCCTACGAGCAGTACTTC

j_gene: TRBJ1-1
d_gene: NA
v_gene: TRBV4-3
abundance: few
CDR3aa: CASSHGVGNTEAFF
CDR3nt: TGCGCCAGCAGCCATGGTGTGGGGAACACTGAAGCTTTCTTT

j_gene: TRBJ1-2
d_gene: TRBD1
v_gene: TRBV10-3
abundance: few
CDR3aa: CATKGTGGVYGYTF
CDR3nt: TGTGCCACGAAGGGGACAGGGGGCGTGTATGGCTACACCTTC

j_gene: TRBJ2-7
d_gene: TRBD1
v_gene: TRBV7-6
abundance: many
CDR3aa: CASSPGTGVAYEQYF
CDR3nt: TGTGCCAGCAGCCCCGGGACAGGGGTAGCCTACGAGCAGTACTTC

j_gene: TRBJ2-5
d_gene: NA
v_gene: TRBV5-1
abundance: NA
CDR3aa: CASSPVGVTQYF
CDR3nt: TGCGCCAGCAGCCCCGTGGGCGTGACCCAGTACTTC

j_gene: TRBJ2-1
d_gene: NA
v_gene: TRBV6-1
abundance: few
CDR3aa: CASFSQRVYDEQFF
CDR3nt: TGTGCCAGCTTCTCTCAGCGGGTGTACGATGAGCAGTTCTTC

j_gene: TRBJ2-7
d_gene: NA
v_gene: TRBV9
abundance: NA
CDR3aa: CASSSQDFYEQYF
CDR3nt: TGTGCCAGCAGCTCCCAAGACTTCTACGAGCAGTACTTC

j_gene: TRBJ2-7
d_gene: TRBD2
v_gene: TRBV10-1
abundance: few
CDR3aa: CASSEAAAGGPGEQYF
CDR3nt: TGCGCCAGCAGTGAGGCAGCAGCGGGAGGGCCGGGCGAGCAGTACTTC

j_gene: TRBJ2-7
d_gene: TRBD2
v_gene: TRBV6-5
abundance: few
CDR3aa: CASSYPIATSGAYEQYF
CDR3nt: TGTGCCAGCAGTTACCCTATTGCGACTAGCGGAGCCTACGAGCAGTACTTC

j_gene: TRBJ1-2
d_gene: NA
v_gene: TRBV19
abundance: many
CDR3aa: CASSIRGNYGYTF
CDR3nt: TGTGCCAGTAGCATCAGGGGTAACTATGGCTACACCTTC

j_gene: TRBJ2-7
d_gene: TRBD2
v_gene: TRBV28
abundance: many
CDR3aa: CASSIAGETYEQYF
CDR3nt: TGTGCCAGCAGTATTGCGGGAGAAACGTACGAGCAGTACTTC

j_gene: TRBJ1-1
d_gene: NA
v_gene: TRBV6-2/TRBV6-3
abundance: many
CDR3aa: CASSYFQETEAFF
CDR3nt: TGTGCCAGCAGTTACTTTCAGGAAACTGAAGCTTTCTTT

j_gene: TRBJ2-2
d_gene: NA
v_gene: TRBV19
abundance: many
CDR3aa: CASSGFDTGELFF
CDR3nt: TGTGCCAGTTCGGGTTTCGACACCGGGGAGCTGTTTTTT

j_gene: TRBJ1-4
d_gene: NA
v_gene: TRBV7-9
abundance: few
CDR3aa: CASSLYTKGEKLFF
CDR3nt: TGTGCCAGCAGCTTATATACGAAGGGAGAAAAACTGTTTTTT

j_gene: TRBJ2-4
d_gene: NA
v_gene: TRBV20-1
abundance: many
CDR3aa: CSARGSHIQYF
CDR3nt: TGCAGTGCTAGAGGGAGCCACATTCAGTACTTC

j_gene: TRBJ2-7
d_gene: TRBD2
v_gene: TRBV6-2/TRBV6-3
abundance: few
CDR3aa: CASLFLGTSGSYEQYF
CDR3nt: TGTGCCAGCCTTTTCCTCGGGACTAGCGGGAGCTACGAGCAGTACTTC

j_gene: TRBJ2-3
d_gene: TRBD1
v_gene: TRBV7-9
abundance: few
CDR3aa: CASSPPATGGKDTQYF
CDR3nt: TGTGCCAGCAGCCCCCCAGCAACAGGGGGCAAGGATACGCAGTATTTT